Reported below is one T cell receptor beta chain. Its antigen is not identified. These data belong to a study of T cells in Graves' hyperthyroidism and ophthalmopathy. The study, taken as a whole, reports: The model's output predicted ophthalmopathy at a median of around 6.9 months prior to onset.

The CDR3 sequence is 17 residues long. Germline V gives CDR1 SEHNR, CDR2 FQNEAQ (reference sequence). V was clipped by 1 base and J by 0 bases, with 15 bases between them. TCR beta CDR3 regions were amplified from RNA transcripts. The primer set for the first-round RT-PCR of the TCR CDR3 was HTBI. TCRdb processed the multiplex PCR reads anew with MiXCR; each CDR3 protein has one entry. The repertoire consists of about 840,000 distinct CDR3 sequences, with roughly 40% occurring once and the leading ten covering 8.9%. Patients aged 18 to 65 had newly diagnosed hyperthyroidism that had lasted under 2 months.

The sequence came from a man younger than 35 with Graves' hyperthyroidism. The specimen was blood. The chain couples TRBV7-9 to TRBJ2-5, with a tentative D call TRBD2 (5 bases). The CDR3 reads CASSLGVLVENQETQYF. In DNA, the CDR3 is TGTGCCAGCAGCTTAGGCGTACTAGTGGAGAACCAAGAGACCCAGTACTTC. The whole variable domain, filled in from reference TRBV7-9 and TRBJ2-5, reads DTGVSQNPRHKITKRGQNVTFRCDPISEHNRLYWYRQTLGQGPEFLTYFQNEAQLEKSRLLSDRFSAERPKGSFSTLEIQRTEQGDSAMYLCASSLGVLVENQETQYFGPGTRLLVL.